This TCR beta chain derives from a study of vaccination and CD4 T cells after COVID-19. General study results and limits: Median SARS-CoV-2-reactive clonotype numbers went from roughly 19 to 38; this increase was not significant.

Germline CDR1 and CDR2: MDHEN and SYDVKM. This CDR3 spans 12 amino acids. Deletions cut 6 bases from V and 14 bases from J, with 18 bases between. For this clonotype: Its specificity is not known.

Cultured CD4+ T cell DNA underwent sequencing with the Oncomine TCR Beta short-read assay. TCRdb analysed the PCR reads with MiXCR anew, one entry per CDR3 protein. The sample lists fewer than 9,000 distinct CDR3 sequences, just under 75% occurring once. Treatment denoted: approximately 9-day PBMC culture with coronavirus spike peptide pools or control peptides (ViraFEST assay). The receptor was isolated from a human donor who had recovered from COVID-19. V and J are TRBV28 and TRBJ2-3; possibly TRBD1 or TRBD2 for D (5 bases each). The sequenced material came from CD4+ T cells from blood, cultured in vitro. CDR3 sequence reads: CASSRPGTALYF. The CDR3 coding sequence is TGTGCCAGCAGCCGACCGGGGACGGCATTGTATTTT.